Each of the 30 T cell receptor beta chains below was sequenced from the same sample in a study of control samples from healthy donors and cancer patients. Using immunoSEQ multiplex PCR, the repertoire was profiled, and TCRdb retains in-frame clones only, with some absent. This sample has some 190,000 clones, with about 91% found just once. Source material: blood. These receptors all come from a man aged 25 to 40 in good health.

This chain links TRBV27 with TRBJ1-1, with 9 bases aligning to TRBD1. V shed 7 bases, J shed 5 bases, and the junction held 17 bases outside the gene matches. The CDR3 has 17 amino acids. Germline CDR1 reads MNHEY; CDR2 reads SMNVEV (reference sequence). The CDR3 coding sequence is TGTGCCAGCAAAGGGGGACAGGGCCCCTTTGTGTGGACTGAAGCTTTCTTT. Encoded protein: CASKGGQGPFVWTEAFF.

Only one count was recorded for this clone. CDR3 bases: TGTGCCAGCAGCTCGATCTCGGGGGCCGCAGGGGATACGCAGTATTTT. Translation gives CASSSISGAAGDTQYF. The chain joins TRBV7-9 to TRBJ2-3; D tentatively reads TRBD1 or TRBD2 (6 bases each). Germline assignment: CDR1 SEHNR and CDR2 FQNEAQ (reference sequence). The V end was cut by 4 bases, the J end by 6 bases, with 20 bases between. There are 16 residues in the CDR3.

V usage is TRBV5-1 and J usage is TRBJ1-2; no firm D call. The CDR3 is 16 amino acids. V was pared by 4 bases and J by 4 bases, with 20 bases between. The germline CDR1 and CDR2 sequences are SGHRS and YFSETQ. The CDR3 protein is CASSLSGRTETYGYTF. CDR3 DNA: TGCGCCAGCAGCCTTTCGGGCAGGACGGAAACCTATGGCTACACCTTC.

The chain employs TRBV11-1 and TRBJ1-5, with D uncertain. This CDR3 is built from 12 residues. Trimming removed 1 base at V and 7 bases at J, with 5 bases between. The germline V gene has CDR1 SGHAT and CDR2 FQDESV (reference sequence). CDR3: CASSLESQPQHF. The CDR3 DNA reads TGTGCCAGCAGCTTAGAATCGCAGCCCCAGCATTTT.

The rearrangement uses TRBV5-1 and TRBJ2-7; D unresolved. V lost 4 bases to trimming and J lost 6 bases, with 8 bases between them. Germline CDR1 SGHRS, CDR2 YFSETQ. The CDR3 consists of 11 residues. In DNA, the CDR3 is TGCGCCAGCAGCGCATCGGGCGAGCAGTACTTC. It encodes CASSASGEQYF. Drawing the rest from reference TRBV5-1 and TRBJ2-7, the complete variable domain is KAGVTQTPRYLIKTRGQQVTLSCSPISGHRSVSWYQQTPGQGLQFLFEYFSETQRNKGNFPGRFSGRQFSNSRSEMNVSTLELGDSALYLCASSASGEQYFGPGTRLTVT.

The chain combines TRBV7-9 with TRBJ1-2; TRBD1 is a possible D gene (6 bases). CDR3 length: 12 amino acids. V lost 2 bases and J 10 bases, leaving 11 bases between the germline ends. Germline CDR1 is SEHNR and CDR2 is FQNEAQ (reference sequence). This CDR3 reads CASSLLRQDYTF. The DNA of the CDR3 is TGTGCCAGCAGCTTATTAAGACAGGACTACACCTTC. Full variable domain (outside the CDR3, taken from reference TRBV7-9 and TRBJ1-2): DTGVSQNPRHKITKRGQNVTFRCDPISEHNRLYWYRQTLGQGPEFLTYFQNEAQLEKSRLLSDRFSAERPKGSFSTLEIQRTEQGDSAMYLCASSLLRQDYTFGSGTRLTVV.

The J gene is TRBJ1-1, the V gene TRBV5-1, with TRBD1 matching over 7 bases. CDR1 and CDR2 from the germline V gene are SGHRS and YFSETQ. J gave up 4 bases and V 5 bases, and 17 bases lay outside the gene matches. The CDR3 length is 17 residues. CDR3 sequence: CASSFRTMTGSVTEAFF. The CDR3 region has the DNA TGCGCCAGCAGTTTTCGGACTATGACAGGGTCGGTCACTGAAGCTTTCTTT.

The chain couples TRBV7-8 to TRBJ1-1; 7 nucleotides agree with TRBD1. V was clipped by 1 base and J by 3 bases; unmatched bases: 8. Germline V lookup: CDR1 SGHVS, CDR2 FQNEAQ. There are 16 residues in the CDR3. The CDR3 sequence is CASSLVHRGRDTEAFF. DNA of the CDR3: TGTGCCAGCAGCTTAGTACACAGGGGTAGGGACACTGAAGCTTTCTTT. The full variable domain, completed using reference TRBV7-8 and TRBJ1-1, is GAGVSQSPRYKVAKRGQDVALRCDPISGHVSLFWYQQALGQGPEFLTYFQNEAQLDKSGLPSDRFFAERPEGSVSTLKIQRTQQEDSAVYLCASSLVHRGRDTEAFFGQGTRLTVV.

The chain has TRBV6-5 and TRBJ2-1, with 11 positions matching TRBD2. The germline gives CDR1 MNHEY, CDR2 SVGAGI. The CDR3 is 15 amino acids. Trimming took 7 bases from V and 2 from J; bases not matched to a gene: 4. The CDR3 bases are TGTGCCAGCATCAGACTAGCGGGGACCTACAATGAGCAGTTCTTC. It codes for CASIRLAGTYNEQFF.

The genes are TRBV5-6 and TRBJ2-7; D uncertain. Deletions cut 0 bases from V and 2 bases from J, with 6 bases between. Per germline, CDR1 SGHDT and CDR2 YYEEEE. The CDR3 runs to 13 residues. As DNA, the CDR3 is TGTGCCAGCAGCTTGGGCAGAGCCTACGAGCAGTACTTC. This codes for CASSLGRAYEQYF. Full variable domain (outside the CDR3, taken from reference TRBV5-6 and TRBJ2-7): DAGVTQSPTHLIKTRGQQVTLRCSPKSGHDTVSWYQQALGQGPQFIFQYYEEEERQRGNFPDRFSGHQFPNYSSELNVNALLLGDSALYLCASSLGRAYEQYFGPGTRLTVT.

The rearrangement links TRBV12-5 to TRBJ1-6, with D uncertain. Trimming left V 5 bases short and J 4 bases short, with 12 bases between. The CDR3 contains 15 residues. Germline values: CDR1 LGHNT, CDR2 FRNRAP. In DNA, the CDR3 is TGTGCTAGTGGTGACTGGGCCTCATATAATTCACCCCTCCACTTT. It encodes CASGDWASYNSPLHF.

CDR3 amino acids: CASSLYGTSLSGNTIYF. The CDR3 DNA sequence: TGTGCCAGCAGTTTATACGGGACATCTCTCTCTGGAAACACCATATATTTT. The V gene is TRBV28, the J gene TRBJ1-3, with a possible D match to TRBD1 (6 bases). CDR1 is MDHEN and CDR2 is SYDVKM in the germline V gene. With 1 base removed from V and 0 bases from J, the gap between germline ends came to 13 bases. The CDR3 consists of 17 residues.

The genes are TRBV6-6 and TRBJ2-7, with D perhaps being TRBD1 or TRBD2 (6 bases each). Germline V gene sequence: CDR1 MNHNY, CDR2 SVGAGI (reference sequence). The germline V and J ends were trimmed by 2 bases and 5 bases, with 10 bases remaining between them. This CDR3 has 13 amino acids. CDR3 loop: CASSYRGLDEQYF. DNA of the CDR3: TGTGCCAGCAGTTACCGGGGGCTTGACGAGCAGTACTTC.

This rearrangement joins TRBV28 to TRBJ2-7; 10 nucleotides match TRBD2. The V gene's germline CDR1 is MDHEN and CDR2 SYDVKM. The V and J ends lost 1 base and 0 bases, in that order; junction bases with no gene match: 3. CDR3 length: 16 residues. CDR3 loop: CASSLSAGGSSYEQYF. The CDR3 nucleotides read TGTGCCAGCAGTTTATCAGCGGGGGGGAGCTCCTACGAGCAGTACTTC.

The chain combines TRBV12-3 or TRBV12-4 with TRBJ1-1; tentatively, D is TRBD1 (5 bases). This CDR3 is 12 amino acids long. Trimming pared 8 bases from V and 7 bases from J, leaving 14 bases between. CDR3 residues: CASLLRGVEAFF. CDR3 nucleotides: TGTGCCAGCCTCCTCCGGGGGGTTGAAGCTTTCTTT.

The chain couples TRBV11-2 to TRBJ1-5; the D gene is possibly TRBD1 (5 bases). Trimming removed 1 base at V and 5 bases at J, with 9 bases between. The CDR3 is 14 residues long. CDR1 is SGHAT, CDR2 FQNNGV, per germline. CDR3 region: CASSLAGIDQPQHF. CDR3 in DNA: TGTGCCAGCAGCTTAGCAGGGATTGATCAGCCCCAGCATTTT.

The rearrangement joins TRBV11-2 to TRBJ1-2; the match to TRBD1 covers 8 bases. Trimming cost V 4 bases and J 0 bases; bases outside gene matches: 16. Germline V gene sequence: CDR1 SGHAT, CDR2 FQNNGV. The CDR3 is 19 amino acids. CDR3 DNA sequence: TGTGCCAGCAGCTCTTTCCCCGGGACAGGAGGGATTGCTAACTATGGCTACACCTTC. Its protein is CASSSFPGTGGIANYGYTF. Full variable domain (rest looked up from reference TRBV11-2 and TRBJ1-2): EAGVAQSPRYKIIEKRQSVAFWCNPISGHATLYWYQQILGQGPKLLIQFQNNGVVDDSQLPKDRFSAERLKGVDSTLKIQPAKLEDSAVYLCASSSFPGTGGIANYGYTFGSGTRLTVV.

This rearrangement joins TRBV6-5 to TRBJ1-2; possible D gene TRBD1, 6 bases. Trimming removed 8 bases from V and 1 base from J, with 14 bases in between. This CDR3 region has 14 residues. Germline CDR1 and CDR2: MNHEY and SVGAGI. This CDR3 reads CASLRGANNYGYTF. The CDR3 DNA sequence: TGTGCCAGCCTAAGGGGGGCAAATAACTATGGCTACACCTTC.

The chain employs TRBV27 and TRBJ1-1; D remains ambiguous. The CDR3 spans 13 residues. Between the trimmed V and J ends, which lost 5 bases and 4 bases, there was a span of 11 bases. Germline assignment: CDR1 MNHEY and CDR2 SMNVEV (reference sequence). The CDR3 here is CASSLLSGTEAFF. The CDR3 DNA follows: TGTGCCAGCAGTCTCCTCTCAGGCACTGAAGCTTTCTTT.

The V call is TRBV19, the J call TRBJ1-3; D is possibly TRBD1 (5 bases). The V and J ends lost 7 bases and 0 bases respectively, with 16 bases between them. The germline V gene encodes CDR1 LNHDA and CDR2 SQIVND (reference sequence). This CDR3 is built from 16 residues. The CDR3 spells CASTHTPTASGNTIYF. In DNA form, the CDR3 reads TGTGCCAGTACTCATACCCCGACAGCCTCTGGAAACACCATATATTTT.

V usage is TRBV6-1 and J usage is TRBJ2-2; weak D call: TRBD2 (6 bases). Trimming removed 3 bases at V and 5 bases at J, with 13 bases between. Germline V gives CDR1 MNHNS, CDR2 SASEGT. The CDR3 is 15 residues long. This CDR3 reads CASSEMEGRTGELFF. CDR3 DNA sequence: TGTGCCAGCAGTGAGATGGAGGGGAGGACCGGGGAGCTGTTTTTT.

V usage is TRBV9 and J usage is TRBJ2-3; 7 nucleotides agree with TRBD2. Germline lookup yields CDR1 SGDLS and CDR2 YYNGEE. With 1 base clipped from V and 1 base from J, the junction kept 9 bases outside the gene matches. This CDR3 spans 17 amino acids. In DNA form, the CDR3 reads TGTGCCAGCAGCGTAAGCGTTCTGGCGGGGGGCACAGATACGCAGTATTTT. As protein: CASSVSVLAGGTDTQYF. Combining the CDR3 with reference TRBV9 and TRBJ2-3 gives the whole variable domain DSGVTQTPKHLITATGQRVTLRCSPRSGDLSVYWYQQSLDQGLQFLIQYYNGEERAKGNILERFSAQQFPDLHSELNLSSLELGDSALYFCASSVSVLAGGTDTQYFGPGTRLTVL.

The chain employs TRBV4-1 and TRBJ2-6; 9 bases fit TRBD1. The CDR3 extends over 17 amino acids. Trimming took 4 bases from V and 4 from J; bases not matched to a gene: 8. The germline V gene has CDR1 MGHRA and CDR2 YSYEKL. The CDR3 loop is CASSRSRDRAGANVLTF. CDR3 DNA sequence: TGCGCCAGCAGCCGCTCCCGGGACAGGGCCGGGGCCAACGTCCTGACTTTC.

The rearrangement joins TRBV6-1 to TRBJ1-2; D unclear. The germline V and J ends were trimmed by 2 bases and 6 bases, with 13 bases remaining between them. From germline, CDR1 is MNHNS and CDR2 SASEGT. This CDR3 spans 14 amino acids. CDR3 DNA sequence: TGTGCCAGCAGTGAACCAGGTTTTGAGGATGGCTACACCTTC. Translating it yields CASSEPGFEDGYTF.

This clone was seen a single time. The chain joins TRBV7-9 to TRBJ2-7, with 8 bases identical to TRBD1. Germline values: CDR1 SEHNR, CDR2 FQNEAQ (reference sequence). The CDR3 is 16 amino acids. Trimming took 0 bases from V and 7 from J; bases not matched to a gene: 11. The CDR3 DNA reads as TGTGCCAGCAGCTTAGCTCAGGGGGCAGCGTCACTTGAGCAGTACTTC. This gives the protein CASSLAQGAASLEQYF.

The chain employs TRBV15 and TRBJ2-4, with 15 bases fitting TRBD2. CDR1 and CDR2 from the germline V gene are LNHNV and YYDKDF (reference sequence). V shed 0 bases, J shed 2 bases, and the junction held 8 bases outside the gene matches. This CDR3 has 20 amino acids. The CDR3 nucleotides read TGTGCCACCAGCAGAGATAGTCGGACTAGCGGGGGGGCGACCAAAAACATTCAGTACTTC. It encodes CATSRDSRTSGGATKNIQYF.

The V call is TRBV5-1, the J call TRBJ1-2; D unclear. The CDR3 contains 15 residues. V was cut by 0 bases and J by 0 bases, with 9 bases left in between. Germline loops: CDR1 SGHRS, CDR2 YFSETQ. In DNA form, the CDR3 reads TGCGCCAGCAGCTTGGCGCCACCGTCTAACTATGGCTACACCTTC. This gives the protein CASSLAPPSNYGYTF.

The chain couples TRBV28 to TRBJ1-2; D is unresolved. V was shortened by 2 bases and J by 3 bases, with 10 bases between the two germline ends. The CDR3 totals 14 residues. Germline V lookup: CDR1 MDHEN, CDR2 SYDVKM. The chain's CDR3 is CASSLGTDYYGYTF. The CDR3 nucleotides are TGTGCCAGCAGTTTAGGAACAGATTACTATGGCTACACCTTC.

This chain uses TRBV6-5 with TRBJ1-6; TRBD1 is a possible D gene (6 bases). CDR1 and CDR2 from the germline V gene are MNHEY and SVGAGI. V was clipped by 4 bases and J by 9 bases, with 19 bases between them. The CDR3 runs 16 residues. The CDR3 region is CASSFSGGTMGSPLHF. The CDR3 region has the DNA TGTGCCAGCAGTTTTTCCGGCGGGACAATGGGTTCACCCCTCCACTTT.

V usage is TRBV5-4 and J usage is TRBJ2-1; 11 nucleotides agree with TRBD2. Germline V gene lookup returns CDR1 SGHNT and CDR2 YYREEE (reference sequence). Trimming at V came to 0 bases and at J to 0 bases, leaving 5 bases not matched to a gene. The CDR3 is 18 residues long. The CDR3 DNA follows: TGTGCCAGCAGCTTGGCTGGACTAGCGGGCGCCTCCTACAATGAGCAGTTCTTC. It yields the protein CASSLAGLAGASYNEQFF.